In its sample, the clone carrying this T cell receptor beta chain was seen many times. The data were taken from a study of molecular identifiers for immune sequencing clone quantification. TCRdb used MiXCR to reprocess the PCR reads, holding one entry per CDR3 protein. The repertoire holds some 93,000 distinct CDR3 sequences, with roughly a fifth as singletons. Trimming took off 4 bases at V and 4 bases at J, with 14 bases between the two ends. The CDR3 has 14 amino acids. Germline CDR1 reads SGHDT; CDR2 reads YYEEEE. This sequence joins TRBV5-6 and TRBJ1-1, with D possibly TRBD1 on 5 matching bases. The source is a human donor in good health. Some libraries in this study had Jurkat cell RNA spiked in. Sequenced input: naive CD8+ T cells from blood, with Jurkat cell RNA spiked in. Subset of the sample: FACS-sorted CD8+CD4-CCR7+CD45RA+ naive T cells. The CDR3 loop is CASSHWGEITEAFF. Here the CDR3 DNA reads TGTGCCAGCAGCCATTGGGGGGAAATCACTGAAGCTTTCTTT. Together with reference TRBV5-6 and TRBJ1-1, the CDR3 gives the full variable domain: DAGVTQSPTHLIKTRGQQVTLRCSPKSGHDTVSWYQQALGQGPQFIFQYYEEEERQRGNFPDRFSGHQFPNYSSELNVNALLLGDSALYLCASSHWGEITEAFFGQGTRLTVV.